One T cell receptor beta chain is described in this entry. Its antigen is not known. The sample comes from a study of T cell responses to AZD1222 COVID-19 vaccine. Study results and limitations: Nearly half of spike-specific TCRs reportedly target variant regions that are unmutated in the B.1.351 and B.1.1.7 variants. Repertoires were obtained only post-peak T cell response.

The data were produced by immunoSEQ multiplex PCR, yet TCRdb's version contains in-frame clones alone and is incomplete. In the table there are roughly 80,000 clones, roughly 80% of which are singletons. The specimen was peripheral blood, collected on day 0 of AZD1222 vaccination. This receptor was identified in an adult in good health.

CDR3 DNA sequence: TGTGCCAGCAGCTTAATGGCAGTCAATCAGCCCCAGCATTTT. It translates to CASSLMAVNQPQHF. This chain joins TRBV7-2 and TRBJ1-5; no firm D call. The CDR3 is 14 amino acids. Germline values: CDR1 SGHTA, CDR2 FQGNSA. The V end was cut by 2 bases, the J end by 3 bases, with 8 bases between.